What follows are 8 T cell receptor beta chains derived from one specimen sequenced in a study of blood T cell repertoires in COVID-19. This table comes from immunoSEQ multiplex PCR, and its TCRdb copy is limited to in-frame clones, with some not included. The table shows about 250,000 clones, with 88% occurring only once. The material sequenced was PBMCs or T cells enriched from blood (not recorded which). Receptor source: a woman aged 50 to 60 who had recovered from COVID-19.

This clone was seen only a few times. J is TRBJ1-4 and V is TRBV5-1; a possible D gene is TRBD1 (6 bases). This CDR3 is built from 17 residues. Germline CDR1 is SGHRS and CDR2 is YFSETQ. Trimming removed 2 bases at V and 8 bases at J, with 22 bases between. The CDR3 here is CASSFDGGRGRGEKLFF. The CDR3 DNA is TGCGCCAGCAGCTTTGACGGGGGGCGTGGAAGAGGGGAAAAACTGTTTTTT.

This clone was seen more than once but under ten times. The CDR3 nucleotides are TGTGCCAGCAGGCAGGTGACTGAAGCTTTCTTT. This gives the protein CASRQVTEAFF. The rearrangement links TRBV12-3 or TRBV12-4 to TRBJ1-1; D is uncertain. CDR3 length equals 11 residues. V shed 6 bases and J shed 5 bases, with 7 bases lying between them.

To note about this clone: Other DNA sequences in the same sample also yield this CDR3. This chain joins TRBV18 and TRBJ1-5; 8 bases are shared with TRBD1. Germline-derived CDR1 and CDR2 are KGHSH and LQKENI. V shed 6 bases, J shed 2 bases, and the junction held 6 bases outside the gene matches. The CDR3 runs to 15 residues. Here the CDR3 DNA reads TGTGCCAGCTCGCTCGGACAGGGTGGCAATCAGCCCCAGCATTTT. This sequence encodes CASSLGQGGNQPQHF.

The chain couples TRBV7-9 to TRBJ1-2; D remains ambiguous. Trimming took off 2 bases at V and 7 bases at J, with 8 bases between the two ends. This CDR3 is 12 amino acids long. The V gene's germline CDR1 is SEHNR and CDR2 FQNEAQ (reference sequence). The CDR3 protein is CASSLRLGGYTF. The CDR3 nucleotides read TGTGCCAGCAGCTTACGTCTCGGTGGCTACACCTTC.

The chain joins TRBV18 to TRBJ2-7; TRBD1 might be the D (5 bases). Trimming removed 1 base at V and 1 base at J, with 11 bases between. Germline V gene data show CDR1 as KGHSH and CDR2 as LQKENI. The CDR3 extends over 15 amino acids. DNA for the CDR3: TGTGCCAGCTCACCACGGCCGGACATATCCTACGAGCAGTACTTC. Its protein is CASSPRPDISYEQYF.

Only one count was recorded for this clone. The CDR3 sequence is CASSFNFGDGANVLTF. The CDR3, as DNA: TGTGCCAGCAGTTTCAATTTCGGGGATGGGGCCAACGTCCTGACTTTC. This chain joins TRBV27 and TRBJ2-6; D may be TRBD2 (5 bases). CDR3 length equals 16 residues. In germline, CDR1 is MNHEY, CDR2 SMNVEV (reference sequence). The ends were cut back, 3 bases at V and 3 bases at J, with 12 bases in the middle. Full variable domain (outside the CDR3, taken from reference TRBV27 and TRBJ2-6): EAQVTQNPRYLITVTGKKLTVTCSQNMNHEYMSWYRQDPGLGLRQIYYSMNVEVTDKGDVPEGYKVSRKEKRNFPLILESPSPNQTSLYFCASSFNFGDGANVLTFGAGSRLTVL.

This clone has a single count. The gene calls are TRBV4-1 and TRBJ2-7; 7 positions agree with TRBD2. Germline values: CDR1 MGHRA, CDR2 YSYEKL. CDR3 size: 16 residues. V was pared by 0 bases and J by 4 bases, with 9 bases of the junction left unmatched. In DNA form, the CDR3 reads TGCGCCAGCAGCCAAGACACGGGAGGCCGCTTATACGAGCAGTACTTC. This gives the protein CASSQDTGGRLYEQYF.

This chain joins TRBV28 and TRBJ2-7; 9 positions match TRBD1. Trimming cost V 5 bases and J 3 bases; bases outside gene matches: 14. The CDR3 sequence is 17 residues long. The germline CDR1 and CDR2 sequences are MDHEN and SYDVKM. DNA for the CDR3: TGTGCCAGCAGTGTGTGGACAGGGGTAGATTTTTTCTACGAGCAGTACTTC. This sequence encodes CASSVWTGVDFFYEQYF. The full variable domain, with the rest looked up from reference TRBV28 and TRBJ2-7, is DVKVTQSSRYLVKRTGEKVFLECVQDMDHENMFWYRQDPGLGLRLIYFSYDVKMKEKGDIPEGYSVSREKKERFSLILESASTNQTSMYLCASSVWTGVDFFYEQYFGPGTRLTVT.